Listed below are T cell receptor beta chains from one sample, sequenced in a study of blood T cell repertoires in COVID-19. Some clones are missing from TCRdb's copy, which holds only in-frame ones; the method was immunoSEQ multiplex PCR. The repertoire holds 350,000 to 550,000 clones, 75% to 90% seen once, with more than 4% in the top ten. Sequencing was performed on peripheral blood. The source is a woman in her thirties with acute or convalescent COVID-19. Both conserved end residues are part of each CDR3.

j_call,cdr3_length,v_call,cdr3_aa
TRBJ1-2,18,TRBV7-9,CASSLARAGSGSNYGYTF
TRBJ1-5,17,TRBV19,CASGALSGTTGNQPQHF
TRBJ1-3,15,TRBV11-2,CASSLGTGPGNTIYF
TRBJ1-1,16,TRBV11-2,CASSPHWTGGDTEAFF
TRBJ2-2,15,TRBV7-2,CASSTRSGGPGELFF
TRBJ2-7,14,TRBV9,CASSEGGLSYEQYF
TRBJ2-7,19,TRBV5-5,CASSPYVSSGGRSSYEQYF
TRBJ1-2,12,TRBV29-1,CSVGGQGNGYTF
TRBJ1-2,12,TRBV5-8,CASSLQVYGYTF
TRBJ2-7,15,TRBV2,CASRQNRDRAYEQYF
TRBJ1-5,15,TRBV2,CASSAELSSNQPQHF
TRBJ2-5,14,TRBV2,CASKGDFVGETQYF
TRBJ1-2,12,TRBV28,CASSLRGRGYTF
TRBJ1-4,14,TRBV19,CASSIGGLDEKLFF
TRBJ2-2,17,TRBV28,CASSLSREGLNTGELFF
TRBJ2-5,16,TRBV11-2,CASSLRTGSGQETQYF
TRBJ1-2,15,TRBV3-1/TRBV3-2,CASSLPGTGYYGYTF
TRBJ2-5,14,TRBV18,CASSPLRSQETQYF
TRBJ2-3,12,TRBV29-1,CSVEDNTDTQYF
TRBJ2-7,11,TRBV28,CASSAVHEQYF
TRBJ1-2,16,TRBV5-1,CASSLRGGTGDYGYTF
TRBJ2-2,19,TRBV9,CASSPRLRTARWKTGELFF
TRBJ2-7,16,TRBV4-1,CASSRTRTGISYEQYF
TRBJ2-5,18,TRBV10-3,CAISEPVASGGGSKTQYF
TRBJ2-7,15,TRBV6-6,CASTNTGQGNYEQYF
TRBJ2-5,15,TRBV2,CASIMTSGEQETQYF
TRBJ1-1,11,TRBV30,CAWRGTGKAFF
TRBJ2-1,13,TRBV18,CASSPSRGNEQFF
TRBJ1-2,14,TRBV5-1,CASSLVSREGGYTF
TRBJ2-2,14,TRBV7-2,CASSPRAGTGELFF
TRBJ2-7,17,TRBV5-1,CASSLAETTGNSYEQYF
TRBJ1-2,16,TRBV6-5,CASSYSEGQGFYGYTF
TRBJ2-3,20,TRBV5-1,CASQTISGAWSKSITDTQYF
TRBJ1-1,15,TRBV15,CATSRGMRGRPEAFF
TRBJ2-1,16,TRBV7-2,CASRPTAGGSYNEQFF
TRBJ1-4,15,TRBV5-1,CASSPNFLGDEKLFF
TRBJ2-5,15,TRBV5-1,CASSLFGGAGETQYF
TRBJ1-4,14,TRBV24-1,CATTTNRVNEKLFF
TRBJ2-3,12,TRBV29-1,CSVEDTTSTQYF
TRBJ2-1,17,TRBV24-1,CATSDSPIAGFYNEQFF
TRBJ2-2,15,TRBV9,CASSVAGRDTGELFF
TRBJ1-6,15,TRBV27,CASSLQDRYNSPLHF
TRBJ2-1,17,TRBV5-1,CASSLEVGAEYYNEQFF
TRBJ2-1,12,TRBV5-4,CASSDRHNEQFF
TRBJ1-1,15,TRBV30,CAWDGQGGENTEAFF
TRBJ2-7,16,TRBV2,CASSASGTETSYEQYF
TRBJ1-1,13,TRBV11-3,CASSRGTSSEAFF
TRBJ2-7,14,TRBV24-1,CATSDGPRGTEQYF
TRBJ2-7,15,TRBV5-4,CASSLTGTEDAEQYF
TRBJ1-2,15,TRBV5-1,CASSGGDSPRGGYTF
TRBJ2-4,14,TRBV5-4,CASSGEGAKNIQYF
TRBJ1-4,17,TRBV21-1,CASSIPGQGADNEKLFF
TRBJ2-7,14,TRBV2,CASRTGTGLYEQYF
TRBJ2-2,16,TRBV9,CASSEGTGGNTGELFF
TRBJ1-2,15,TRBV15,CATSRDRGAGYGYTF
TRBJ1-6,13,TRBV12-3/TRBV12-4,CASSLGLHSPLHF
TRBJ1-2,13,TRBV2,CASRQGGSGGYTF
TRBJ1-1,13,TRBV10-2,CASSQGLNTEAFF
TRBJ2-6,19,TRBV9,CASSVGAGQGALGANVLTF
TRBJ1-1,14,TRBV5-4,CASSLGVTEYEAFF